This record looks at one TCR beta chain sequence and its context. The antigen remains unidentified. This CDR3 is 14 amino acids long. Deletions cut 0 bases from V and 5 bases from J, with 11 bases between. Germline V CDR1 and CDR2: MNHNY, SVGAGI (reference sequence). They ran version v3.0 of the immunoSEQ assay at survey level. Produced via immunoSEQ multiplex PCR; TCRdb's table is partial and in-frame only. The repertoire includes about 24,000 clones, about 80% of them detected once, and 5% to 6.5% sits in the top ten. The data were obtained in a study of long-term antiretroviral therapy in people with HIV. Study outcomes and limitations: Clones that had undergone expansion before ART prevailed in the repertoire throughout all time points.

This sequence originates from a young man with HIV. The material sequenced was unsorted PBMCs, taken 4.4 years after starting antiretroviral therapy. The chain couples TRBV6-6 to TRBJ2-7; D gene unclear. The CDR3 here is CASSYSGPPDEQYF. The CDR3 bases are TGTGCCAGCAGTTACTCCGGGCCTCCCGACGAGCAGTACTTC.